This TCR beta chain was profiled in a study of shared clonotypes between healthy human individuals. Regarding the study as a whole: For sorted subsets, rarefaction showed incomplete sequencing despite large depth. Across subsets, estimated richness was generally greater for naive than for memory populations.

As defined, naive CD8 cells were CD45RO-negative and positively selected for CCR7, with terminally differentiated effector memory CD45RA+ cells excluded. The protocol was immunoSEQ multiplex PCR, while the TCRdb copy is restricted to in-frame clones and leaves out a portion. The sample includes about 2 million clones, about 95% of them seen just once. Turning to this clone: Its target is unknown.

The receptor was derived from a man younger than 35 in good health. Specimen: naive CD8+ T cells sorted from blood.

CDR3 amino acids: CASSARGASYNEQFF. CDR3 DNA sequence: TGTGCCAGCAGTGCGCGGGGGGCCTCCTACAATGAGCAGTTCTTC. The rearrangement joins TRBV6-4 to TRBJ2-1; 8 nucleotides line up with TRBD2. After removal of 4 bases from V and 0 bases from J, the junction contained 2 bases not matched to a gene. Germline V gives CDR1 MRHNA, CDR2 SNTAGT. CDR3 size: 15 residues.